This TCR beta chain was obtained from a study of blood T cell repertoires in COVID-19. This CDR3 is 13 amino acids long. Losses at the gene ends were 4 bases for V and 7 bases for J; bases not matched to a gene: 1. Germline CDR1 is MNHEY and CDR2 is SMNVEV (reference sequence). The data were produced by immunoSEQ multiplex PCR, yet TCRdb's version contains in-frame clones alone and is incomplete. Of about 200,000 clones listed, 80% are singletons. The chain uses TRBV27 and TRBJ1-5; 10 bases are a match to TRBD1. The sequencing input was PBMCs or T cells enriched from blood (not recorded which). This receptor was taken from a woman in her 40s with acute COVID-19. The CDR3 protein is CASSWDRGQPQHF. CDR3 nucleotides: TGTGCCAGCAGTTGGGACAGGGGCCAGCCCCAGCATTTT.